The rows below give T cell receptor beta chains drawn from one sample of a study of CD8 T cells in ankylosing spondylitis. TCRdb passed the 5' RACE reads through MiXCR, listing each CDR3 protein once. This sample has tens of thousands of distinct CDR3 sequences, with roughly 27% found just once. Sequencing was done on a sample of blood, either unsorted or a sorted T cell fraction (not recorded which). The receptors were gathered from a male donor with ankylosing spondylitis or in good health (not recorded which). Both conserved end residues are part of each CDR3. A D gene is named only where the DNA matches it firmly. Only some rows state a clone size, as once, few, many or a class for expanded clones.

TRBD1,TRBJ1-3,few,TRBV5-5,CASTRKWDSTNTIYF,TGTGCCAGCACCCGGAAGTGGGACAGCACGAACACCATATATTTT
TRBD1,TRBJ2-7,-,TRBV11-2,CASSPRQGGEQYF,TGTGCCAGCAGCCCTCGACAGGGTGGCGAGCAGTACTTC
-,TRBJ1-2,-,TRBV5-1,CASSLEGYYGYTF,TGCGCCAGCAGCTTAGAGGGGTACTATGGCTACACCTTC
TRBD1,TRBJ2-7,-,TRBV3-1,CASSHRTGYEQYF,TGTGCCAGCAGCCATCGGACAGGGTACGAGCAGTACTTC
-,TRBJ2-2,-,TRBV24-1,CATSDPWDRELFF,TGTGCCACCAGTGACCCCTGGGACAGGGAGCTGTTTTTT
-,TRBJ1-1,-,TRBV6-1,CASSPGPAWMNTEAFF,TGTGCCAGCAGCCCAGGCCCGGCGTGGATGAACACTGAAGCTTTCTTT
TRBD1,TRBJ1-2,many,TRBV7-2,CASSPPSGTGGGYGYTF,TGTGCCAGCAGCCCTCCCTCCGGGACAGGGGGCGGCTATGGCTACACCTTC
-,TRBJ2-5,few,TRBV18,CASSPGRGETQYF,TGTGCCAGCTCACCGGGAAGGGGAGAGACCCAGTACTTC
TRBD1,TRBJ1-1,-,TRBV5-5,CASSLTGAKNTEAFF,TGTGCCAGCAGCTTGACAGGGGCTAAGAACACTGAAGCTTTCTTT
-,TRBJ1-2,few,TRBV10-3,CAISESYGYTF,TGTGCCATCAGTGAGTCCTATGGCTACACCTTC
TRBD2,TRBJ2-7,-,TRBV3-1,CASTRSGSGAYEQYF,TGTGCCAGCACCCGTAGCGGGAGTGGCGCCTACGAGCAGTACTTC
TRBD1,TRBJ2-2,-,TRBV5-1,CASSFTGTGDTGELFF,TGCGCCAGCAGCTTTACCGGGACAGGAGACACCGGGGAGCTGTTTTTT
-,TRBJ1-1,many,TRBV20-1,CSAAQVGGTEAFF,TGCAGTGCTGCCCAAGTTGGGGGAACTGAAGCTTTCTTT
-,TRBJ2-2,-,TRBV5-1,CASSLIRANTGELFF,TGCGCCAGCAGCTTAATCAGGGCAAACACCGGGGAGCTGTTTTTT
-,TRBJ2-5,few,TRBV5-6,CASSSPGTPPYQETQYF,TGTGCCAGCAGCTCTCCCGGGACCCCCCCTTACCAAGAGACCCAGTACTTC
-,TRBJ2-3,-,TRBV9,CASSVYQGGDTQYF,TGTGCCAGCAGCGTATATCAGGGCGGAGATACGCAGTATTTT
-,TRBJ1-1,-,TRBV20-1,CSARPGEAFF,TGCAGTGCTAGGCCCGGTGAAGCTTTCTTT
-,TRBJ1-1,-,TRBV5-6,CASSFSGADTEAFF,TGTGCCAGCAGCTTTTCAGGGGCGGACACTGAAGCTTTCTTT
-,TRBJ2-3,many,TRBV20-1,CSAQGRGKGDTQYF,TGCAGTGCCCAGGGGCGGGGTAAGGGGGATACGCAGTATTTT
-,TRBJ2-5,-,TRBV19,CASSEGSETQYF,TGTGCCAGTAGTGAAGGTTCCGAGACCCAGTACTTC
-,TRBJ2-2,-,TRBV7-3,CASSLNPQGELFF,TGTGCCAGCAGCCTAAACCCGCAAGGGGAGCTGTTTTTT
-,TRBJ2-5,-,TRBV7-2,CASSLAFETQYF,TGTGCCAGCAGCTTAGCCTTTGAGACCCAGTACTTC
-,TRBJ2-5,-,TRBV4-1,CASSQDMRWETQYF,TGCGCCAGCAGCCAAGACATGAGGTGGGAGACCCAGTACTTC
-,TRBJ2-3,-,TRBV7-9,CASSLASTTDTQYF,TGTGCCAGCAGCTTAGCGTCAACCACAGATACGCAGTATTTT